A selection of T cell receptor beta chains follows, all from one sample in a study of cytomegalovirus exposure and HLA in healthy donors. The repertoire was sequenced with immunoSEQ multiplex PCR; TCRdb's copy has only in-frame clones and lacks some. The table records a few hundred thousand clones, around 89% of them present only once. Sequenced input: PBMCs. The receptors were gathered from a woman between 18 and 29 years old in good health and CMV-seronegative. Both conserved end residues are part of each CDR3. Fields, in order: J gene, V gene, D gene, clone size, CDR3 protein, CDR3 DNA. The D gene is left open where the match is weak. A row's size may be missing; if present it is once, few, many or a size class.

J gene: TRBJ2-3
V gene: TRBV5-1
D gene: NA
clone size: NA
CDR3 protein: CASGGDFTDTQYF
CDR3 DNA: TGCGCCAGCGGCGGGGACTTCACAGATACGCAGTATTTT

J gene: TRBJ1-5
V gene: TRBV2
D gene: NA
clone size: NA
CDR3 protein: CATKTESNQPQHF
CDR3 DNA: TGTGCCACCAAGACAGAGAGCAATCAGCCCCAGCATTTT

J gene: TRBJ1-5
V gene: TRBV7-2
D gene: TRBD1
clone size: NA
CDR3 protein: CASSLNRDREQPQHF
CDR3 DNA: TGTGCCAGCAGCTTAAACCGGGACAGGGAGCAGCCCCAGCATTTT

J gene: TRBJ2-2
V gene: TRBV11-3
D gene: TRBD1
clone size: NA
CDR3 protein: CASSSRTGDTGELFF
CDR3 DNA: TGTGCCAGCAGCTCGAGGACAGGGGACACCGGGGAGCTGTTTTTT

J gene: TRBJ2-5
V gene: TRBV7-2
D gene: TRBD2
clone size: NA
CDR3 protein: CASSPLVGGGQTQYF
CDR3 DNA: TGTGCCAGCAGCCCCCTAGTCGGCGGGGGACAGACCCAGTACTTC

J gene: TRBJ2-5
V gene: TRBV29-1
D gene: NA
clone size: NA
CDR3 protein: CSVVPGKTQYF
CDR3 DNA: TGCAGCGTTGTACCCGGGAAGACCCAGTACTTC

J gene: TRBJ1-1
V gene: TRBV18
D gene: TRBD1
clone size: NA
CDR3 protein: CASSPRTGEAFF
CDR3 DNA: TGTGCCAGCTCACCCCGGACAGGGGAAGCTTTCTTT

J gene: TRBJ2-3
V gene: TRBV11-2
D gene: TRBD2
clone size: NA
CDR3 protein: CASSFSTSGGAPTDTQYF
CDR3 DNA: TGTGCCAGCAGCTTTTCGACTAGCGGGGGGGCCCCCACAGATACGCAGTATTTT

J gene: TRBJ2-5
V gene: TRBV13
D gene: NA
clone size: NA
CDR3 protein: CASSLGQGFPETQYF
CDR3 DNA: TGTGCCAGCAGCTTAGGCCAGGGGTTTCCAGAGACCCAGTACTTC

J gene: TRBJ2-3
V gene: TRBV7-7
D gene: TRBD2
clone size: NA
CDR3 protein: CASSLEAGDHQYF
CDR3 DNA: TGTGCCAGCAGCTTAGAAGCGGGGGACCACCAGTATTTT

J gene: TRBJ2-1
V gene: TRBV10-3
D gene: NA
clone size: NA
CDR3 protein: CAISDLRRDSNEQFF
CDR3 DNA: TGTGCCATCAGTGACCTTCGGCGGGACTCCAATGAGCAGTTCTTC

J gene: TRBJ2-7
V gene: TRBV9
D gene: NA
clone size: NA
CDR3 protein: CASSVAAGEGYEQYF
CDR3 DNA: TGTGCCAGCAGCGTAGCGGCAGGGGAAGGTTACGAGCAGTACTTC

J gene: TRBJ2-7
V gene: TRBV5-1
D gene: NA
clone size: NA
CDR3 protein: CASSLAPPGDEQYF
CDR3 DNA: TGCGCCAGCAGCTTGGCCCCTCCGGGGGACGAGCAGTACTTC

J gene: TRBJ1-3
V gene: TRBV14
D gene: NA
clone size: NA
CDR3 protein: CASGDGTLSGNTIYF
CDR3 DNA: TGTGCCAGTGGAGACGGAACCCTCTCTGGAAACACCATATATTTT

J gene: TRBJ1-6
V gene: TRBV4-3
D gene: NA
clone size: few
CDR3 protein: CASSQEGGNSPLHF
CDR3 DNA: TGCGCCAGCAGCCAAGAAGGCGGTAATTCACCCCTCCACTTT

J gene: TRBJ2-1
V gene: TRBV6-1
D gene: NA
clone size: once
CDR3 protein: CASRRAGGAINEQFF
CDR3 DNA: TGTGCCAGCAGGCGTGCAGGAGGAGCAATCAATGAGCAGTTCTTC

J gene: TRBJ1-4
V gene: TRBV28
D gene: NA
clone size: NA
CDR3 protein: CASSLNGSGNEKLFF
CDR3 DNA: TGTGCCAGCAGTTTAAACGGGTCGGGGAATGAAAAACTGTTTTTT

J gene: TRBJ2-2
V gene: TRBV4-3
D gene: TRBD2
clone size: once
CDR3 protein: CASSHPGGGLNTGELFF
CDR3 DNA: TGCGCCAGCAGCCACCCCGGGGGGGGCCTGAACACCGGGGAGCTGTTTTTT

J gene: TRBJ1-4
V gene: TRBV27
D gene: NA
clone size: NA
CDR3 protein: CASSSRENEKLFF
CDR3 DNA: TGTGCCAGCAGTTCACGGGAGAACGAAAAACTGTTTTTT

J gene: TRBJ1-1
V gene: TRBV7-8
D gene: NA
clone size: NA
CDR3 protein: CASSPRKGPTEAFF
CDR3 DNA: TGTGCCAGCAGCCCCCGGAAGGGGCCCACTGAAGCTTTCTTT

J gene: TRBJ1-1
V gene: TRBV4-3
D gene: NA
clone size: few
CDR3 protein: CASSQEEGDRPSRAFF
CDR3 DNA: TGCGCCAGCAGCCAAGAAGAAGGAGACAGACCCTCTCGCGCTTTCTTT

J gene: TRBJ2-3
V gene: TRBV6-5
D gene: TRBD1
clone size: NA
CDR3 protein: CASSKTGVRDTQYF
CDR3 DNA: TGTGCCAGCAGTAAAACAGGGGTCAGAGATACGCAGTATTTT

J gene: TRBJ1-1
V gene: TRBV2
D gene: NA
clone size: NA
CDR3 protein: CASSPTAAEAFF
CDR3 DNA: TGTGCCAGCAGTCCGACAGCAGCTGAAGCTTTCTTT

J gene: TRBJ2-3
V gene: TRBV29-1
D gene: NA
clone size: NA
CDR3 protein: CSVGKRGYTLDTQYF
CDR3 DNA: TGCAGCGTTGGTAAGAGGGGGTACACACTGGATACGCAGTATTTT

J gene: TRBJ2-7
V gene: TRBV5-6
D gene: NA
clone size: NA
CDR3 protein: CASSLGRRVLRGISEQYF
CDR3 DNA: TGTGCCAGCAGCTTAGGACGGAGAGTTTTAAGGGGTATTTCCGAGCAGTACTTC

J gene: TRBJ2-5
V gene: TRBV7-8
D gene: TRBD2
clone size: few
CDR3 protein: CASSYRTSGIGETQYF
CDR3 DNA: TGTGCCAGCAGCTACAGGACTAGCGGCATCGGAGAGACCCAGTACTTC

J gene: TRBJ2-7
V gene: TRBV7-3
D gene: TRBD2
clone size: few
CDR3 protein: CASSLSGKAAEQYF
CDR3 DNA: TGTGCCAGCAGCCTTAGCGGGAAGGCCGCCGAGCAGTACTTC

J gene: TRBJ1-1
V gene: TRBV10-1
D gene: TRBD1
clone size: NA
CDR3 protein: CASSKGQWNTEAFF
CDR3 DNA: TGCGCCAGCAGCAAGGGACAGTGGAACACTGAAGCTTTCTTT

J gene: TRBJ1-2
V gene: TRBV7-9
D gene: NA
clone size: NA
CDR3 protein: CASSLGILGYTF
CDR3 DNA: TGTGCCAGCAGCTTAGGTATCCTGGGCTACACCTTC

J gene: TRBJ2-1
V gene: TRBV6-1
D gene: NA
clone size: NA
CDR3 protein: CASSQQAVLYNEQFF
CDR3 DNA: TGTGCCAGCAGCCAACAGGCCGTCTTGTACAATGAGCAGTTCTTC

J gene: TRBJ1-2
V gene: TRBV7-8
D gene: TRBD1
clone size: NA
CDR3 protein: CASSLGTGEALRYGYTF
CDR3 DNA: TGTGCCAGCAGCTTAGGGACAGGGGAAGCCCTTCGGTATGGCTACACCTTC

J gene: TRBJ2-5
V gene: TRBV10-3
D gene: TRBD1
clone size: NA
CDR3 protein: CAISRDRVGETQYF
CDR3 DNA: TGTGCCATCTCGAGGGACAGGGTCGGGGAGACCCAGTACTTC

J gene: TRBJ2-5
V gene: TRBV6-5
D gene: TRBD2
clone size: NA
CDR3 protein: CASSYSLAGGRETQYF
CDR3 DNA: TGTGCCAGCAGTTACTCTCTAGCGGGAGGGAGAGAGACCCAGTACTTC

J gene: TRBJ1-1
V gene: TRBV6-5
D gene: NA
clone size: NA
CDR3 protein: CASSDRSAGTEAFF
CDR3 DNA: TGTGCCAGCAGTGACAGGTCGGCGGGTACTGAAGCTTTCTTT

J gene: TRBJ2-7
V gene: TRBV6-6
D gene: TRBD2
clone size: NA
CDR3 protein: CASSYSQGLAVYEQYF
CDR3 DNA: TGTGCCAGCAGTTACTCGCAGGGACTAGCGGTATACGAGCAGTACTTC

J gene: TRBJ1-1
V gene: TRBV4-1
D gene: NA
clone size: NA
CDR3 protein: CASSQEGGAIYTEAFF
CDR3 DNA: TGCGCCAGCAGCCAAGAAGGGGGGGCGATTTACACTGAAGCTTTCTTT

J gene: TRBJ1-3
V gene: TRBV30
D gene: TRBD1
clone size: NA
CDR3 protein: CAWSRLGTGAGNTIYF
CDR3 DNA: TGTGCCTGGAGCAGACTTGGGACAGGGGCTGGAAACACCATATATTTT

J gene: TRBJ2-2
V gene: TRBV5-6
D gene: TRBD1
clone size: NA
CDR3 protein: CASSLAGRGLVGELFF
CDR3 DNA: TGTGCCAGCAGCTTGGCCGGCAGGGGGTTGGTCGGGGAGCTGTTTTTT

J gene: TRBJ2-7
V gene: TRBV7-9
D gene: NA
clone size: NA
CDR3 protein: CASAPLLRARYEQYF
CDR3 DNA: TGTGCCAGCGCCCCTTTGTTGCGGGCGCGCTACGAGCAGTACTTC

J gene: TRBJ2-3
V gene: TRBV10-2
D gene: NA
clone size: NA
CDR3 protein: CASSKDTQYF
CDR3 DNA: TGCGCCAGCAGTAAAGATACGCAGTATTTC

J gene: TRBJ2-3
V gene: TRBV9
D gene: TRBD2
clone size: NA
CDR3 protein: CASSVVTSGTTRNTQYF
CDR3 DNA: TGTGCCAGCAGCGTAGTGACTAGCGGAACCACACGGAATACGCAGTATTTT

J gene: TRBJ2-3
V gene: TRBV11-1
D gene: NA
clone size: NA
CDR3 protein: CASSWGQREPRTDTQYF
CDR3 DNA: TGTGCCAGCAGCTGGGGACAGCGGGAGCCCCGCACAGATACGCAGTATTTT

J gene: TRBJ2-1
V gene: TRBV7-6
D gene: TRBD2
clone size: NA
CDR3 protein: CASSGTGLAGGYNEQFF
CDR3 DNA: TGTGCCAGCAGCGGCACGGGACTAGCGGGAGGGTACAATGAGCAGTTCTTC

J gene: TRBJ2-1
V gene: TRBV5-8
D gene: TRBD1
clone size: NA
CDR3 protein: CASNSLPGQRYNEQFF
CDR3 DNA: TGTGCCAGCAACTCACTCCCGGGACAGAGGTACAATGAGCAGTTCTTC

J gene: TRBJ1-1
V gene: TRBV30
D gene: NA
clone size: NA
CDR3 protein: CAWSGRLLNTEAFF
CDR3 DNA: TGTGCCTGGAGTGGACGACTCCTGAACACTGAAGCTTTCTTT

J gene: TRBJ1-1
V gene: TRBV10-3
D gene: NA
clone size: NA
CDR3 protein: CATQEGTTSWTEAFF
CDR3 DNA: TGTGCCACTCAGGAGGGCACGACTTCGTGGACTGAAGCTTTCTTT

J gene: TRBJ1-1
V gene: TRBV7-2
D gene: NA
clone size: few
CDR3 protein: CASSLVGENTEAFF
CDR3 DNA: TGTGCCAGCAGCTTAGTGGGAGAGAACACTGAAGCTTTCTTT

J gene: TRBJ2-1
V gene: TRBV7-8
D gene: TRBD1
clone size: NA
CDR3 protein: CASSLGGQGTSFRNEQFF
CDR3 DNA: TGTGCCAGCAGCTTAGGGGGACAGGGTACTAGTTTCCGGAATGAGCAGTTCTTC

J gene: TRBJ2-2
V gene: TRBV5-4
D gene: TRBD1
clone size: NA
CDR3 protein: CASSLGRGGDTGELFF
CDR3 DNA: TGTGCCAGCAGCTTGGGGAGAGGGGGCGACACCGGGGAGCTGTTTTTT

J gene: TRBJ2-3
V gene: TRBV6-1
D gene: NA
clone size: NA
CDR3 protein: CASSENGPQYF
CDR3 DNA: TGTGCCAGCAGTGAAAACGGTCCGCAGTATTTT

J gene: TRBJ1-6
V gene: TRBV27
D gene: NA
clone size: NA
CDR3 protein: CASSPWANSPLHF
CDR3 DNA: TGTGCCAGCAGTCCGTGGGCGAATTCACCCCTCCACTTT

J gene: TRBJ1-5
V gene: TRBV18
D gene: NA
clone size: once
CDR3 protein: CASSPQGSNQPQHF
CDR3 DNA: TGTGCCAGCTCACCTCAGGGGAGCAATCAGCCCCAGCATTTT

J gene: TRBJ2-2
V gene: TRBV10-1
D gene: NA
clone size: NA
CDR3 protein: CASSPTNTGELFF
CDR3 DNA: TGCGCCAGCAGTCCGACAAACACCGGGGAGCTGTTTTTT

J gene: TRBJ2-1
V gene: TRBV30
D gene: TRBD2
clone size: NA
CDR3 protein: CAWSEWGSGKYEQFF
CDR3 DNA: TGTGCCTGGAGTGAGTGGGGTAGCGGGAAATATGAGCAGTTCTTC

J gene: TRBJ2-7
V gene: TRBV21-1
D gene: NA
clone size: NA
CDR3 protein: CASSKDLLAGGREQYF
CDR3 DNA: TGTGCCAGCAGCAAAGACTTACTAGCGGGGGGGCGTGAGCAGTACTTC

J gene: TRBJ2-5
V gene: TRBV5-4
D gene: NA
clone size: NA
CDR3 protein: CASSPESEVRVQETQYF
CDR3 DNA: TGTGCCAGCAGCCCCGAAAGTGAGGTCAGGGTCCAAGAGACCCAGTACTTC

J gene: TRBJ1-2
V gene: TRBV28
D gene: NA
clone size: NA
CDR3 protein: CASSSTQGTNYGYTF
CDR3 DNA: TGTGCCAGCAGTTCTACCCAGGGGACTAACTATGGCTACACCTTC

J gene: TRBJ1-2
V gene: TRBV6-6
D gene: NA
clone size: NA
CDR3 protein: CASATRASYTF
CDR3 DNA: TGTGCCAGCGCGACCAGGGCTAGCTACACCTTC

J gene: TRBJ1-2
V gene: TRBV5-1
D gene: TRBD1
clone size: NA
CDR3 protein: CASSPGQGGDSGYGYTF
CDR3 DNA: TGCGCCAGCAGCCCAGGACAGGGTGGGGACTCTGGATATGGCTACACCTTC

J gene: TRBJ2-1
V gene: TRBV13
D gene: TRBD2
clone size: NA
CDR3 protein: CASSSRGGRATFGEQFF
CDR3 DNA: TGTGCCAGCAGCTCGAGGGGCGGGAGGGCCACTTTTGGTGAGCAGTTCTTC